These 30 T cell receptor beta chains originate from one sample sequenced in a study of T cells in Graves' hyperthyroidism and ophthalmopathy. The CDR3 regions of TCR beta were amplified from RNA transcripts. Primed by the HTBI set, a first-round RT-PCR was run on the TCR CDR3. TCRdb reprocessed the multiplex PCR reads with MiXCR, giving one entry per CDR3 protein. The table shows 700,000 or so distinct CDR3 sequences, with 15% to 20% occurring only once. Input material: blood. Receptors originate from a young man with Graves' hyperthyroidism.

This clonotype was counted ten times or more. V and J are TRBV6-2 or TRBV6-3 and TRBJ1-1, with a tentative D call TRBD1 (5 bases). Germline V gene sequence: CDR1 MNHEY, CDR2 SVGEGT. This CDR3 is built from 14 residues. The V gene lost 0 bases and the J gene lost 6 bases, with 11 bases spanning the gap. CDR3 amino acids: CASSYSDRGAEAFF. The CDR3 DNA reads TGTGCCAGCAGTTACTCGGATAGGGGCGCTGAAGCTTTCTTT.

There are many counts of this clonotype. The chain is built from TRBV2 and TRBJ1-2; D is unresolved. The CDR3 contains 14 residues. Trimming removed 7 bases at V and 0 bases at J, with 12 bases between. The germline CDR1 and CDR2 sequences are SNHLY and FYNNEI. CDR3 sequence: CASTPGWANYGYTF. DNA for the CDR3: TGTGCCAGCACCCCCGGATGGGCTAACTATGGCTACACCTTC.

This clonotype came up many times. The chain carries TRBV27 and TRBJ2-7, with 7 bases that match TRBD1. The CDR3 has 18 amino acids. Trimming cost V 0 bases and J 5 bases; bases outside gene matches: 16. Germline CDR1 MNHEY, CDR2 SMNVEV (reference sequence). In DNA form, the CDR3 reads TGTGCCAGCAGTTTATCGTCCCGGGGCACAGGGGCTAAGGACGAGCAGTACTTC. Translated, it gives CASSLSSRGTGAKDEQYF.

This clonotype was seen many times. J is TRBJ2-3 and V is TRBV7-6; D is undetermined. CDR1 is SGHVS, CDR2 FNYEAQ, per germline. Deletions cut 3 bases from V and 2 bases from J, with 6 bases between. This CDR3 spans 13 amino acids. The CDR3 bases are TGTGCCAGCAGCTTGGCCACCACAGATACGCAGTATTTT. This codes for CASSLATTDTQYF.

This clonotype has more than one count but fewer than ten. Sequence at one end of the junction differs from germline and may be a read error. The rearrangement uses TRBV2 and TRBJ2-7, with 9 bases matching TRBD2. This CDR3 spans 15 amino acids. The V gene's germline CDR1 is SNHLY and CDR2 FYNNEI. The CDR3 DNA reads TGTGCCAGCAGTGCGGGACTAGCCGTCTCCCACGAGCAGTACTTC. Residues: CASSAGLAVSHEQYF.

Comment on this clonotype: This may arise from a read error, as a much more abundant clone is one base away. The CDR3 reads CASSTNTDSYEQYF. CDR3 DNA: TGTGCCAGCAGCACAAATACGGACTCCTACGAGCAGTACTTC. J is TRBJ2-7 and V is TRBV7-9; D is unresolved. Per germline, CDR1 SEHNR and CDR2 FQNEAQ (reference sequence). CDR3 length: 14 amino acids. Trimming left V 5 bases short and J 0 bases short, with 11 bases between.

This clonotype was detected a few times. J is TRBJ2-2 and V is TRBV2; 7 bases are a match to TRBD1. Germline CDR1 reads SNHLY; CDR2 reads FYNNEI. CDR3 length equals 13 residues. Trimming cost V 8 bases and J 5 bases; bases outside gene matches: 5. The CDR3 DNA is TGTGCCAGCGGGACAGTGGATACCGGGGAGCTGTTTTTT. This translates into CASGTVDTGELFF.

This sequence joins TRBV19 and TRBJ1-2; tentative D call: TRBD1 (5 bases). V lost 5 bases and J lost 5, with 15 bases in between. CDR1 LNHDA and CDR2 SQIVND come from the germline V gene (reference sequence). CDR3 size: 14 residues. CDR3 residues: CASSVDRWGYGYTF. The CDR3 DNA sequence: TGTGCCAGTAGTGTGGACCGCTGGGGGTATGGCTACACCTTC.

This clonotype was detected a few times. The chain combines TRBV5-1 with TRBJ2-3; TRBD2 agrees at 9 bases. The V gene's germline CDR1 is SGHRS and CDR2 YFSETQ. Trimming cost V 4 bases and J 4 bases; bases outside gene matches: 7. The CDR3 spans 15 residues. In DNA form, the CDR3 reads TGCGCCAGCAGCCTCGCGGGGGGGCAGGCAGATACGCAGTATTTT. Translated, it gives CASSLAGGQADTQYF.

This chain links TRBV19 with TRBJ2-2; TRBD2 agrees at 9 bases. Per germline, CDR1 LNHDA and CDR2 SQIVND (reference sequence). With 8 bases clipped from V and 8 bases from J, the junction kept 15 bases outside the gene matches. The CDR3 contains 16 residues. This CDR3 is CASVEKREAFGGELFF. The CDR3, as DNA: TGTGCCAGTGTAGAAAAGCGGGAGGCCTTTGGGGGGGAGCTGTTTTTT.

This clonotype was seen only a few times. The chain combines TRBV13 with TRBJ1-1; 8 nucleotides line up with TRBD1. The CDR3 length is 15 residues. Trimming at V came to 5 bases and at J to 0 bases, leaving 5 bases not matched to a gene. Germline V CDR1 and CDR2: PRHDT, FYEKMQ (reference sequence). CDR3 DNA sequence: TGTGCCAGCAGCCAACGGGACAGGATGAACACTGAAGCTTTCTTT. Protein sequence: CASSQRDRMNTEAFF.

This chain connects TRBV3-1 to TRBJ2-2; D gene ambiguous. V was cut by 10 bases and J by 4 bases, with 7 bases left in between. The CDR3 extends over 11 amino acids. From germline, CDR1 is LGHDT and CDR2 YNNKEL (reference sequence). CDR3 in DNA: TGTGCCACCGAGTTCACCGGGGAGCTGTTTTTT. Protein sequence: CATEFTGELFF.

This clonotype was found a few times. The chain combines TRBV27 with TRBJ2-3, with 11 bases identical to TRBD2. CDR1 is MNHEY, CDR2 SMNVEV, per germline (reference sequence). The length of the CDR3 is 16 residues. V was clipped by 5 bases and J by 2 bases; unmatched bases: 6. The DNA of the CDR3 is TGTGCCAGCAGTCCGGAGGGACTAGCGGACACAGATACGCAGTATTTT. Amino acid sequence: CASSPEGLADTDTQYF.

This chain links TRBV20-1 with TRBJ2-4; a possible D gene is TRBD1 (5 bases). The CDR3 is made up of 17 amino acids. CDR1 and CDR2 from the germline V gene are DFQATT and SNEGSKA (reference sequence). The germline V and J ends were trimmed by 4 bases and 0 bases, with 19 bases remaining between them. In DNA, the CDR3 is TGCAGTGCTACCTTGCAGGGCTCAAGCCTAGCCAAAAACATTCAGTACTTC. The encoded protein is CSATLQGSSLAKNIQYF.

The chain links TRBV7-3 to TRBJ1-1, with D unresolved. This CDR3 has 14 amino acids. Germline V lookup: CDR1 SGHTA, CDR2 FQGTGA. Between the trimmed V and J ends, which lost 0 bases and 4 bases, there was a span of 9 bases. CDR3 DNA: TGTGCCAGCAGCTTAACGGCCGGGTTCACTGAAGCTTTCTTT. It translates to CASSLTAGFTEAFF.

Many counts were recorded for this clonotype. The CDR3 sequence is CASSYTRQRTSYNEQFF. CDR3 DNA sequence: TGTGCCAGCAGTTACACCCGCCAGCGGACCTCCTACAATGAGCAGTTCTTC. The J gene is TRBJ2-1, the V gene TRBV6-6; possible D gene TRBD2, 5 bases. CDR3 length equals 17 residues. V was trimmed by 2 bases and J by 0 bases, leaving 14 bases between them. In germline, CDR1 is MNHNY, CDR2 SVGAGI (reference sequence).

This clonotype was seen at least ten times. The rearrangement links TRBV28 to TRBJ2-5; possibly TRBD1 for D (6 bases). CDR3 length: 14 amino acids. Between the trimmed V and J ends, which lost 5 bases and 2 bases, there was a span of 12 bases. The germline V gene encodes CDR1 MDHEN and CDR2 SYDVKM. CDR3 sequence reads: CASSTRGLQETQYF. The CDR3 DNA is TGTGCCAGCAGTACCAGGGGTCTACAAGAGACCCAGTACTTC.

This sequence joins TRBV6-2 or TRBV6-3 and TRBJ2-7; 12 nucleotides align to TRBD2. The CDR3 has 17 residues. J lost 5 bases, V lost 8 bases, and 16 bases had no gene match. Per germline, CDR1 MNHEY and CDR2 SVGEGT. This CDR3 reads CASSRLAGGPSVHEQYF. CDR3 nucleotides: TGTGCCAGCTCCCGGCTAGCGGGAGGGCCTAGCGTCCACGAGCAGTACTTC.

The chain couples TRBV7-9 to TRBJ2-5; D is uncertain. The CDR3 length is 14 residues. Per germline, CDR1 SEHNR and CDR2 FQNEAQ (reference sequence). V gave up 5 bases and J gave up 7 bases, with 17 bases separating them. The CDR3 is CASSPLSAKWTQYF. CDR3 DNA sequence: TGTGCCAGCAGCCCCTTGAGCGCCAAATGGACCCAGTACTTC.

In its sample, this clonotype was seen a few times. The chain is built from TRBV11-3 and TRBJ1-5; D is unresolved. This CDR3 has 13 amino acids. From germline, CDR1 is SGHNT and CDR2 YENEEA. Trimming cost V 5 bases and J 4 bases, with 9 bases left between them. CDR3 sequence: CASSNDGNQPQHF. The CDR3 coding sequence is TGTGCCAGCAGCAACGACGGGAATCAGCCCCAGCATTTT.

Remarks on this clonotype: This could be a read error, since a much larger clone is one nucleotide away. The chain combines TRBV11-1 with TRBJ2-7; 9 nucleotides line up with TRBD2. The CDR3 length is 14 residues. In germline, CDR1 is SGHAT, CDR2 FQDESV (reference sequence). In DNA, the CDR3 is TGTGCCGGCAGCCCGACTAGCGGTCCCTACGAGCAGTACTTC. Its translation is CAGSPTSGPYEQYF.

This clonotype was seen repeatedly, ten times or more. This chain joins TRBV28 and TRBJ2-7; tentative D call: TRBD1 (7 bases). This CDR3 comprises 16 residues. Germline CDR1 reads MDHEN; CDR2 reads SYDVKM. Trimming pared 3 bases from V and 3 bases from J, leaving 18 bases between. DNA of the CDR3: TGTGCCAGCAGTTTTTTAACAGGGGTTAGCGGCTACGAGCAGTACTTC. It yields the protein CASSFLTGVSGYEQYF.

This clonotype has a handful of counts. The chain links TRBV24-1 to TRBJ1-2, with D tentatively TRBD1 (5 bases). The CDR3 length is 14 residues. Looked up from germline, CDR1 is KGHDR and CDR2 is SFDVKD. Trimming stripped 1 base from V and 7 bases from J, with 12 bases between. CDR3 coding DNA: TGTGCCACCAGTGATTTATCCAGGGTCTCTGGCTACACCTTC. Protein: CATSDLSRVSGYTF.

The table lists this clonotype with a few counts. The rearrangement links TRBV6-5 to TRBJ2-7, with D perhaps matching TRBD1 (6 bases). V lost 3 bases to trimming and J lost 2 bases, with 17 bases between them. This CDR3 has 16 amino acids. Germline V gene sequence: CDR1 MNHEY, CDR2 SVGAGI. CDR3 sequence (DNA): TGTGCCAGCAGTTATCGCATAGACAGGATTGCCTACGAGCAGTACTTC. It translates to CASSYRIDRIAYEQYF.

About this clonotype: Given a much more abundant clone one base away, this may be a read error. The genes are TRBV18 and TRBJ2-5; maybe TRBD2 (5 bases). CDR3 length: 13 residues. Germline V gene data show CDR1 as KGHSH and CDR2 as LQKENI. The CDR3 nucleotides read TGTGGCAGCTCACCGGGAAGGGCTGAGACCCAGTACTTC. Its translation: CGSSPGRAETQYF.

This clonotype was recorded at least ten times. The V gene is TRBV12-3 or TRBV12-4, the J gene TRBJ1-2; TRBD1 aligns across 7 bases. The ends lost 7 bases at V and 8 bases at J; junction bases unmatched: 7. The CDR3 has 12 amino acids. The CDR3 spells CASTMTGIGYTF. DNA for the CDR3: TGTGCCAGCACCATGACAGGGATCGGCTACACCTTC.

The V gene is TRBV27, the J gene TRBJ1-1, with TRBD1 as a possible D gene (5 bases). V was clipped by 5 bases and J by 0 bases, with 10 bases between them. Germline CDR1 reads MNHEY; CDR2 reads SMNVEV (reference sequence). The CDR3 has 14 residues. The CDR3 sequence is CASSIGGLNTEAFF. Here the CDR3 DNA reads TGTGCCAGCAGTATTGGGGGGTTGAACACTGAAGCTTTCTTT.

The V gene is TRBV28, the J gene TRBJ1-4; the D is unclear. Germline CDR1 reads MDHEN; CDR2 reads SYDVKM. V lost 3 bases to trimming and J lost 8 bases, with 7 bases between them. CDR3 size: 12 residues. CDR3 in DNA: TGTGCCAGCAGTTTGTCCCAAGAAAAACTGTTTTTT. Translated, it gives CASSLSQEKLFF. Using reference TRBV28 and TRBJ1-4 for the parts outside the CDR3, the full variable domain is DVKVTQSSRYLVKRTGEKVFLECVQDMDHENMFWYRQDPGLGLRLIYFSYDVKMKEKGDIPEGYSVSREKKERFSLILESASTNQTSMYLCASSLSQEKLFFGSGTQLSVL.

This clonotype was counted ten times or more. This chain connects TRBV28 to TRBJ2-7; TRBD1 matches at 8 bases. With 5 bases clipped from V and 2 bases from J, the junction kept 8 bases outside the gene matches. The CDR3 has 15 amino acids. The germline gives CDR1 MDHEN, CDR2 SYDVKM. The CDR3 protein is CASSPPWTGTYEQYF. The CDR3 DNA follows: TGTGCCAGCAGTCCCCCTTGGACAGGGACCTACGAGCAGTACTTC. The complete variable domain, with remaining parts taken from reference TRBV28 and TRBJ2-7, reads DVKVTQSSRYLVKRTGEKVFLECVQDMDHENMFWYRQDPGLGLRLIYFSYDVKMKEKGDIPEGYSVSREKKERFSLILESASTNQTSMYLCASSPPWTGTYEQYFGPGTRLTVT.

This clonotype was counted many times. This chain links TRBV30 with TRBJ2-5; D gene unclear. The V gene lost 4 bases and the J gene lost 7 bases, with 16 bases spanning the gap. CDR1 and CDR2 (germline): GTSNPN, SVGIG (reference sequence). This CDR3 spans 13 amino acids. CDR3 sequence reads: CAWNTRFTATQYF. The DNA for the CDR3 is TGTGCCTGGAACACCCGGTTTACTGCGACCCAGTACTTC.